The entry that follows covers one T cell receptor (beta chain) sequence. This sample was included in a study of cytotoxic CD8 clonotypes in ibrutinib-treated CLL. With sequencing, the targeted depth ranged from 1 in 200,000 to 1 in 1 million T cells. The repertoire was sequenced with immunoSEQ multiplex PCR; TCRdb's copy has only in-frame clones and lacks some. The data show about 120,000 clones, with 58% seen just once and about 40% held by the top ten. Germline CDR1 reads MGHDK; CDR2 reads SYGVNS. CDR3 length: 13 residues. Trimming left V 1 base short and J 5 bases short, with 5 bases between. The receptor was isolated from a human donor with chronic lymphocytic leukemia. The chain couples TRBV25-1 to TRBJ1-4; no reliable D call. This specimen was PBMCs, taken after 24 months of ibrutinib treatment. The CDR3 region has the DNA TGTGCCAGCAGTGAATTCCGGAATGAAAAACTGTTTTTT. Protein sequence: CASSEFRNEKLFF.